A single sample is the source of the 2 T cell receptor beta chains below, sequenced in a study of molecular identifiers for immune sequencing clone quantification. Each CDR3 protein gets one entry after TCRdb re-called the PCR reads with MiXCR. The table has more than 450,000 distinct CDR3 sequences, under 30% seen once. Material: naive CD8+ T cells from blood, with Jurkat cell RNA spiked in. Sample subset: FACS-sorted CD8+CD4-CCR7+CD45RA+ naive T cells. The receptors originated from a human donor in good health. Some libraries in this study had Jurkat cell RNA spiked in.

The genes are TRBV28 and TRBJ2-3; D is possibly TRBD1 (5 bases). V was trimmed by 2 bases and J by 8 bases, leaving 11 bases between them. This CDR3 has 13 residues. Per germline, CDR1 MDHEN and CDR2 SYDVKM. The DNA of the CDR3 is TGTGCCAGCAGTTTACAGGGCCCAGGTACGCAGTATTTT. It codes for CASSLQGPGTQYF.

This clonotype came up many times. The chain couples TRBV7-9 to TRBJ2-2; D unclear. CDR1 is SEHNR and CDR2 is FQNEAQ in the germline V gene (reference sequence). The length of the CDR3 is 12 residues. V gave up 3 bases and J gave up 3 bases, with 2 bases separating them. CDR3 in amino acids: CASSLDTGELFF. CDR3 coding DNA: TGTGCCAGCAGCTTGGACACCGGGGAGCTGTTTTTT.